This T cell receptor (beta chain) was found in a study of cytomegalovirus exposure and HLA in healthy donors. Primers included in the PCR were 60 Vbeta and 13 Jbeta primers. Some clones are missing from TCRdb's copy, which holds only in-frame ones; the method was immunoSEQ multiplex PCR. Here the sample spans approximately 140,000 clones, 77% being singletons. The germline gives CDR1 MGHDK, CDR2 SYGVNS. After removal of 4 bases from V and 2 bases from J, the junction contained 3 bases not matched to a gene. The CDR3 contains 14 residues. This clonotype originated in a woman aged 55-70 years in good health and CMV-seronegative. The sample comprised PBMCs. The gene calls are TRBV25-1 and TRBJ2-3; 7 nucleotides match TRBD1. CDR3 protein: CASSAGQTTDTQYF. The DNA for the CDR3 is TGTGCCAGCAGTGCGGGACAGACCACAGATACGCAGTATTTT.